These T cell receptor beta chains were read from a single sample in a study of T cell repertoires in cytomegalovirus infection. From the reads, TCRdb called clonotypes with MiXCR, one entry per CDR3 protein. The repertoire has roughly 200,000 distinct CDR3 sequences, 8% to 10% of them found once; the top ten carry about 4.2%. The sequencing input was PBMCs. The origin of the receptors is a human donor in good health (CMV status not recorded). Some clones in this sample may be carry-over from other donors' samples. Each CDR3 is given with its conserved first and last residue. D genes are given only for firm matches. Clone size appears in some rows only: once, few, many, or a class for an expanded clone.

v_call: TRBV7-2; j_call: TRBJ2-1; d_call: TRBD2; clone_size: many; cdr3_aa: CASSFWTSGRGNEQFF; cdr3_nt: TGTGCCAGCAGCTTCTGGACTAGCGGGAGAGGTAATGAGCAGTTCTTC
v_call: TRBV9; j_call: TRBJ2-1; d_call: -; clone_size: few; cdr3_aa: CASSVVGSSYNEQFF; cdr3_nt: TGTGCCAGCAGCGTAGTCGGAAGCTCCTACAATGAGCAGTTCTTC
v_call: TRBV14; j_call: TRBJ2-7; d_call: TRBD1; clone_size: many; cdr3_aa: CASSQMGQLYF; cdr3_nt: TGTGCCAGCAGCCAGATGGGACAGCTCTACTTC
v_call: TRBV7-2; j_call: TRBJ1-3; d_call: -; clone_size: many; cdr3_aa: CASSLGRTGNTIYF; cdr3_nt: TGTGCCAGCAGCTTAGGGCGGACTGGAAACACCATATATTTT
v_call: TRBV5-5; j_call: TRBJ1-2; d_call: -; clone_size: -; cdr3_aa: CASSRSGGNYGYTF; cdr3_nt: TGTGCCAGCAGCCGTTCTGGGGGAAACTATGGCTACACCTTC
v_call: TRBV4-2; j_call: TRBJ2-1; d_call: TRBD2; clone_size: many; cdr3_aa: CASSQDRLAGGYNEQFF; cdr3_nt: TGTGCCAGCAGCCAAGATCGGCTAGCGGGAGGTTACAATGAGCAGTTCTTC
v_call: TRBV20-1; j_call: TRBJ2-5; d_call: TRBD2; clone_size: few; cdr3_aa: CSAIRLAGEIKTQYF; cdr3_nt: TGCAGTGCTATAAGACTAGCGGGAGAAATAAAGACCCAGTACTTC
v_call: TRBV7-2; j_call: TRBJ1-1; d_call: -; clone_size: many; cdr3_aa: CASSLVVLGAQKAFF; cdr3_nt: TGTGCCAGCAGCTTAGTTGTCTTGGGGGCTCAGAAGGCTTTCTTT
v_call: TRBV7-3; j_call: TRBJ1-3; d_call: TRBD1; clone_size: many; cdr3_aa: CASSKTGGAGNTIYF; cdr3_nt: TGTGCCAGCAGCAAAACAGGGGGCGCTGGAAACACCATATATTTT
v_call: TRBV6-2/TRBV6-3; j_call: TRBJ2-1; d_call: -; clone_size: few; cdr3_aa: CASSYSNVLTFF; cdr3_nt: TGTGCCAGCAGTTACTCGAACGTATTAACGTTCTTC
v_call: TRBV7-8; j_call: TRBJ2-5; d_call: -; clone_size: many; cdr3_aa: CASEILARQETQYF; cdr3_nt: TGTGCCAGTGAGATCCTAGCGAGACAAGAGACCCAGTACTTC
v_call: TRBV10-3; j_call: TRBJ2-1; d_call: -; clone_size: few; cdr3_aa: CAISESGRGGPNSYNEQFF; cdr3_nt: TGTGCCATCAGTGAGTCGGGTCGTGGGGGACCGAACTCCTACAATGAGCAGTTCTTC
v_call: TRBV5-1; j_call: TRBJ1-1; d_call: -; clone_size: many; cdr3_aa: CASRPTGQMNTEAFF; cdr3_nt: TGCGCCAGCAGGCCGACGGGACAAATGAACACTGAAGCTTTCTTT
v_call: TRBV6-6; j_call: TRBJ2-1; d_call: -; clone_size: many; cdr3_aa: CASSYTGRHTLYNEQFF; cdr3_nt: TGTGCCAGCAGTTATACGGGCCGCCATACCCTATACAATGAGCAGTTCTTC
v_call: TRBV12-3/TRBV12-4; j_call: TRBJ1-2; d_call: -; clone_size: many; cdr3_aa: CASRRGPQQNYGYTF; cdr3_nt: TGTGCCAGCAGACGCGGACCCCAGCAGAACTATGGCTACACCTTC
v_call: TRBV12-3/TRBV12-4; j_call: TRBJ2-5; d_call: -; clone_size: many; cdr3_aa: CASSVIAMRQEETQYF; cdr3_nt: TGTGCCAGCAGTGTGATCGCCATGAGACAAGAAGAGACCCAGTACTTC
v_call: TRBV7-2; j_call: TRBJ1-1; d_call: -; clone_size: many; cdr3_aa: CASTELNTEAFF; cdr3_nt: TGTGCCAGCACCGAATTGAACACTGAAGCTTTCTTT
v_call: TRBV7-9; j_call: TRBJ2-4; d_call: -; clone_size: -; cdr3_aa: CASSPGVRVGNIQYF; cdr3_nt: TGTGCCAGCAGCCCCGGAGTGAGGGTCGGGAACATTCAGTACTTC
v_call: TRBV28; j_call: TRBJ2-7; d_call: -; clone_size: many; cdr3_aa: CASRGQGGSYEQYF; cdr3_nt: TGTGCCAGCAGAGGACAGGGAGGGAGCTACGAGCAGTACTTC
v_call: TRBV4-3; j_call: TRBJ2-1; d_call: -; clone_size: few; cdr3_aa: CASSQDLMGGLYNEQFF; cdr3_nt: TGCGCCAGCAGCCAAGATTTGATGGGGGGTCTTTACAATGAGCAGTTCTTC
v_call: TRBV25-1; j_call: TRBJ2-5; d_call: -; clone_size: many; cdr3_aa: CASSEGGQETQYF; cdr3_nt: TGTGCCAGCAGTGAAGGGGGCCAAGAGACCCAGTACTTC
v_call: TRBV5-1; j_call: TRBJ2-2; d_call: -; clone_size: -; cdr3_aa: CASTRNTGELFF; cdr3_nt: TGCGCCAGCACCAGAAACACCGGGGAGCTGTTTTTT
v_call: TRBV4-3; j_call: TRBJ2-2; d_call: -; clone_size: few; cdr3_aa: CASSQATQRQNTGELFF; cdr3_nt: TGCGCCAGCAGCCAAGCTACCCAGCGCCAGAACACCGGGGAGCTGTTTTTT
v_call: TRBV28; j_call: TRBJ2-1; d_call: TRBD2; clone_size: many; cdr3_aa: CASSSSSGPPTDEQFF; cdr3_nt: TGTGCCAGCAGTTCTTCTAGCGGCCCCCCCACAGATGAGCAGTTCTTC
v_call: TRBV6-2/TRBV6-3; j_call: TRBJ1-1; d_call: -; clone_size: -; cdr3_aa: CASSGAAGTEAFF; cdr3_nt: TGTGCCAGCAGCGGAGCAGCGGGCACTGAAGCTTTCTTT
v_call: TRBV28; j_call: TRBJ1-1; d_call: -; clone_size: -; cdr3_aa: CATPSEDRTEAFF; cdr3_nt: TGTGCCACCCCAAGTGAGGACCGCACTGAAGCTTTCTTT
v_call: TRBV28; j_call: TRBJ1-1; d_call: -; clone_size: few; cdr3_aa: CASSSPPGAEAFF; cdr3_nt: TGTGCCAGCAGTTCCCCCCCCGGGGCTGAAGCTTTCTTT
v_call: TRBV19; j_call: TRBJ2-1; d_call: TRBD2; clone_size: few; cdr3_aa: CASNRGGAGDEQFF; cdr3_nt: TGTGCCAGTAATCGCGGGGGGGCAGGGGATGAGCAGTTCTTC
v_call: TRBV19; j_call: TRBJ2-2; d_call: -; clone_size: few; cdr3_aa: CASSIRQRTTGSGELFF; cdr3_nt: TGTGCCAGTAGTATCCGGCAACGGACTACCGGGAGCGGGGAGCTGTTTTTT
v_call: TRBV7-9; j_call: TRBJ2-2; d_call: TRBD1; clone_size: many; cdr3_aa: CASSRIRGLSTGELFF; cdr3_nt: TGTGCCAGCAGCCGTATAAGGGGGCTGAGCACCGGGGAGCTGTTTTTT
v_call: TRBV6-2/TRBV6-3; j_call: TRBJ2-7; d_call: -; clone_size: -; cdr3_aa: CASIPSRGIYEQYF; cdr3_nt: TGTGCCAGCATCCCCTCGAGGGGGATCTACGAGCAGTACTTC
v_call: TRBV7-2; j_call: TRBJ2-1; d_call: TRBD2; clone_size: many; cdr3_aa: CASSLGRRGVGRNEQFF; cdr3_nt: TGTGCCAGCAGCTTAGGGCGCCGGGGGGTAGGTAGGAATGAGCAGTTCTTC
v_call: TRBV4-3; j_call: TRBJ2-1; d_call: -; clone_size: few; cdr3_aa: CASSQVARRLHNEQFF; cdr3_nt: TGCGCCAGCAGCCAAGTTGCTCGGCGACTACACAATGAGCAGTTCTTC
v_call: TRBV13; j_call: TRBJ2-7; d_call: TRBD1; clone_size: -; cdr3_aa: CASSEQGAGGYEQYF; cdr3_nt: TGTGCCAGCAGCGAACAGGGGGCCGGGGGCTACGAGCAGTACTTC
v_call: TRBV28; j_call: TRBJ1-4; d_call: -; clone_size: few; cdr3_aa: CASSLTGFGGEKLFF; cdr3_nt: TGTGCCAGCAGTTTAACGGGGTTTGGAGGTGAAAAACTGTTTTTT
v_call: TRBV12-5; j_call: TRBJ2-5; d_call: -; clone_size: few; cdr3_aa: CASGSSGGILETQYF; cdr3_nt: TGTGCTAGTGGGTCCTCGGGGGGCATCTTGGAGACCCAGTACTTC
v_call: TRBV9; j_call: TRBJ1-3; d_call: TRBD1; clone_size: -; cdr3_aa: CASSIGTVSGNTIYF; cdr3_nt: TGTGCCAGCAGCATTGGGACAGTCTCTGGAAACACCATATATTTT
v_call: TRBV11-2; j_call: TRBJ1-2; d_call: -; clone_size: -; cdr3_aa: CASSPDRYGYTF; cdr3_nt: TGTGCCAGCAGCCCCGACAGATATGGCTACACCTTC
v_call: TRBV7-6; j_call: TRBJ2-3; d_call: TRBD2; clone_size: many; cdr3_aa: CASSLVLRLAGNADTQYF; cdr3_nt: TGTGCCAGCAGCTTAGTACTTCGACTAGCGGGTAACGCAGATACGCAGTATTTT
v_call: TRBV12-3/TRBV12-4; j_call: TRBJ1-2; d_call: -; clone_size: -; cdr3_aa: CASSTPDVDYGYTF; cdr3_nt: TGTGCCAGCAGTACACCGGACGTGGACTATGGCTACACCTTC
v_call: TRBV11-2; j_call: TRBJ1-6; d_call: TRBD1; clone_size: few; cdr3_aa: CASSLGAGGRASPLHF; cdr3_nt: TGTGCCAGCAGCTTAGGGGCAGGGGGAAGAGCTTCACCCCTCCACTTT
v_call: TRBV7-2; j_call: TRBJ2-7; d_call: -; clone_size: many; cdr3_aa: CASFGPLTYEQYF; cdr3_nt: TGTGCCAGCTTCGGGCCCTTAACCTACGAGCAGTACTTC
v_call: TRBV18; j_call: TRBJ2-1; d_call: -; clone_size: many; cdr3_aa: CASSGRGSLYNEQFF; cdr3_nt: TGTGCCAGCTCAGGAAGGGGGTCCCTCTACAATGAGCAGTTCTTC
v_call: TRBV4-1; j_call: TRBJ1-1; d_call: -; clone_size: -; cdr3_aa: CASRDRSTEAFF; cdr3_nt: TGCGCCAGCAGGGACAGATCCACTGAAGCTTTCTTT
v_call: TRBV28; j_call: TRBJ1-1; d_call: -; clone_size: many; cdr3_aa: CASSRGQPGTEAFF; cdr3_nt: TGTGCCAGCAGTCGTGGACAGCCTGGCACTGAAGCTTTCTTT
v_call: TRBV24-1; j_call: TRBJ1-1; d_call: TRBD1; clone_size: many; cdr3_aa: CATSDLQGTGGFKVNTEAFF; cdr3_nt: TGTGCCACCAGTGATTTGCAGGGGACAGGGGGCTTTAAGGTGAACACTGAAGCTTTCTTT
v_call: TRBV28; j_call: TRBJ2-3; d_call: TRBD1; clone_size: many; cdr3_aa: CASSLAGQGAVGDTQYF; cdr3_nt: TGTGCCAGCAGTTTAGCGGGACAGGGGGCAGTAGGAGATACGCAGTATTTT
v_call: TRBV4-3; j_call: TRBJ2-7; d_call: TRBD2; clone_size: few; cdr3_aa: CASSQEGDGGAIYEQYF; cdr3_nt: TGCGCCAGCAGCCAAGAGGGGGACGGGGGGGCCATCTACGAGCAGTACTTC
v_call: TRBV5-6; j_call: TRBJ1-4; d_call: TRBD1; clone_size: few; cdr3_aa: CASRGQLNEKLFF; cdr3_nt: TGTGCCAGCAGGGGACAGCTTAATGAAAAACTGTTTTTT
v_call: TRBV27; j_call: TRBJ2-5; d_call: TRBD2; clone_size: -; cdr3_aa: CASTDRTSARGGQETQYF; cdr3_nt: TGTGCCAGCACAGATAGGACTAGCGCTAGAGGGGGCCAAGAGACCCAGTACTTC
v_call: TRBV2; j_call: TRBJ1-5; d_call: -; clone_size: -; cdr3_aa: CASSEAGVVGNQPQHF; cdr3_nt: TGTGCCAGCAGTGAAGCTGGGGTAGTCGGCAATCAGCCCCAGCATTTT